This T cell receptor beta chain is from a study of identical twins. A single record per CDR3 protein comes from TCRdb applying MiXCR to the 5' RACE reads. The repertoire has around 670,000 distinct CDR3 sequences, approximately 6% of them found once; the top ten carry around 2%. There are a few counts of this clonotype. Germline CDR1 and CDR2: SGHAT and FQDESV (reference sequence). The CDR3 totals 19 residues. With V trimmed by 3 bases and J by 1 base, 9 bases remained unmatched. The sequencing input was naive T cells sorted from blood. This chain joins TRBV11-1 and TRBJ2-1; 13 nucleotides align to TRBD2. The source of this sequence is a man younger than 35 in good health. CDR3 region: CASSFLSGTSGTSYNEQFF. The CDR3, as DNA: TGTGCCAGCAGCTTCCTCTCCGGGACTAGCGGGACGTCCTACAATGAGCAGTTCTTC.